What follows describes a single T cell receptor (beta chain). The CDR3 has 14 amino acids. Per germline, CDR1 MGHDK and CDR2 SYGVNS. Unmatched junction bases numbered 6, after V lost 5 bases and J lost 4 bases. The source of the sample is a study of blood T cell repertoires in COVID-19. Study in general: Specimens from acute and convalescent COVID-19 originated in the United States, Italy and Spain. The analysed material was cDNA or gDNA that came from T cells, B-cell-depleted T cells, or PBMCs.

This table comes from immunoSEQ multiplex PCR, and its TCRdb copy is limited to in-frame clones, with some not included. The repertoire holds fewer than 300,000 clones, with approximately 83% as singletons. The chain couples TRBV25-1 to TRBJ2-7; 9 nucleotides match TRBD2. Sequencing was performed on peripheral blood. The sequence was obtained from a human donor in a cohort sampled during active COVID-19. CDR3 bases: TGTGCCAGCAGTCACAACCTAGCGGGATACGAGCAGTACTTC. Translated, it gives CASSHNLAGYEQYF.